Detailed here is one T cell receptor beta chain. Its target is unknown. MiXCR was run by TCRdb on the reads, yielding one entry per CDR3 protein. The data contain roughly 300,000 distinct CDR3 sequences, 9% to 9.5% of them singletons. The data are from a study of T cell repertoires in cytomegalovirus infection. Study at large: An indication of both CMV infection and matching HLA type came from public TCR beta signatures. Study-wide points: Totalled public TCR beta family frequency picked out people who carried CMV plus the relevant HLA. Ex vivo, HLA-C-restricted CMV-specific TCR beta clonotypes prevailed over the rest of the response.

Germline CDR1 and CDR2: SGHRS and YFSETQ. The V and J ends lost 0 bases and 11 bases respectively, with 26 bases between them. CDR3 length equals 17 residues. The TCR comes from a human donor in good health (CMV status not recorded). Some clones in this sample may be carry-over from other donors' samples. V is TRBV5-1 and J is TRBJ1-1; D unclear. Sequencing was done on a sample of PBMCs. DNA for the CDR3: TGCGCCAGCAGCTTGGAACTGAATACTTTTGCTACCCGGATCGCTTTCTTT. It specifies CASSLELNTFATRIAFF.